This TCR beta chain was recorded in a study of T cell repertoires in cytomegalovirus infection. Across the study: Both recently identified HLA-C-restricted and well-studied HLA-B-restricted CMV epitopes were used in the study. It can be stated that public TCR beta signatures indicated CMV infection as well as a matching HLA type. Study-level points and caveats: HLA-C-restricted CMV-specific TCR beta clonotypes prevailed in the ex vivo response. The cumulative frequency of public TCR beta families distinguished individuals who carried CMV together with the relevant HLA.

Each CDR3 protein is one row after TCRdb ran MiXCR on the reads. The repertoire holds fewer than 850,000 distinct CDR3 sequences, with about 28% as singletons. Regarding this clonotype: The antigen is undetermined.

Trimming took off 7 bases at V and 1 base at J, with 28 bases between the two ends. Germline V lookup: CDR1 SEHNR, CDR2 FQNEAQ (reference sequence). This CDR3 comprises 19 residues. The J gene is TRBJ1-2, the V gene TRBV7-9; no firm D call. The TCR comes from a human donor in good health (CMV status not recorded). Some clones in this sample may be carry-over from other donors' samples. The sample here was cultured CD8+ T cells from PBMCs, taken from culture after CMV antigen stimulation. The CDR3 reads CASTPWARDLPPLNYGYTF. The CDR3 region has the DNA TGTGCCAGCACCCCTTGGGCGCGCGACCTCCCTCCCCTTAACTATGGCTACACCTTC.